This T cell receptor beta chain was identified during a study of T-cell reconstitution after alpha-beta-depleted transplantation in children. The CDR3 extends over 17 amino acids. Per the germline V gene, CDR1 is SGHVS and CDR2 is FQNEAQ. Unmatched junction bases numbered 11, after V lost 4 bases and J lost 5 bases. Overall study findings and caveats: Reportedly, roughly two months post-transplant, alpha-beta T cells arose from several hundred expanded graft clones. A year had passed since transplant, and T-cell counts and diversity by then came mostly from newly produced T cells. Surviving recipient T cells and intrathymic progenitors accounted for some patients' high TCRbeta diversity at day 60.

In its sample, this clonotype was seen a few times. What it recognizes is unknown. A TCRbeta library incorporating unique molecular identifiers was prepared. TCRdb independently ran MiXCR on the PCR reads; one entry per CDR3 protein. The repertoire holds roughly 310,000 distinct CDR3 sequences, with over 20% as singletons. The chain recombines TRBV7-8 with TRBJ2-1, with TRBD1 matching over 10 bases. This TCR was sampled from a male patient younger than 18 who had a stem cell transplant for acute lymphoblastic leukemia, so the T cells may come from the graft donor. The specimen was PBMCs, mostly from graft donor cells, collected 180 days after TCRalphabeta/CD19-depleted stem cell transplant. The CDR3 loop is CASSSIPGTGDDNEQFF. In DNA, the CDR3 is TGTGCCAGCAGCTCGATACCCGGGACAGGGGATGACAATGAGCAGTTCTTC.